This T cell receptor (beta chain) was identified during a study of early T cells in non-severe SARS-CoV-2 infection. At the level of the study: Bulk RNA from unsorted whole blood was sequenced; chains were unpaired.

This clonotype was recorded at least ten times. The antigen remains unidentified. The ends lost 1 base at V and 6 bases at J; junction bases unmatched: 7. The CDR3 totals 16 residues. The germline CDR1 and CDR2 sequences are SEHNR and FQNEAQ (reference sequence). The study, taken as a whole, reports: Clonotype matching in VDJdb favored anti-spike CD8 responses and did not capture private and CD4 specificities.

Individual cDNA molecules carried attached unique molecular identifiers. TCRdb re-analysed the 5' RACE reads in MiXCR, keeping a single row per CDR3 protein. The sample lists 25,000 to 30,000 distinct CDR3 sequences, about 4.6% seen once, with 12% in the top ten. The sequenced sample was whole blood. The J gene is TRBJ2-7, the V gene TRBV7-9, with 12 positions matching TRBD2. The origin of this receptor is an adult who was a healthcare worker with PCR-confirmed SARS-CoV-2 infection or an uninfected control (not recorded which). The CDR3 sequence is CASSLGLAGDVLEQYF. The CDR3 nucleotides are TGTGCCAGCAGCTTAGGACTAGCGGGAGATGTTCTCGAGCAGTACTTC.